The 3 T cell receptor beta chains below come from one sample, sequenced in a study of blood T cell repertoires in COVID-19. The protocol was immunoSEQ multiplex PCR, while the TCRdb copy is restricted to in-frame clones and leaves out a portion. The sample has about 190,000 clones; roughly four fifths are singletons. Sequences were obtained from peripheral blood. Source of these receptors: a woman aged 45-65 years with acute or convalescent COVID-19.

J is TRBJ2-5 and V is TRBV11-2, with D perhaps matching TRBD2 (5 bases). The CDR3 runs to 15 residues. With 5 bases removed from V and 2 bases from J, the gap between germline ends came to 15 bases. Germline V gene sequence: CDR1 SGHAT, CDR2 FQNNGV. CDR3 sequence reads: CASSPRAPGQETQYF. The CDR3 nucleotides read TGTGCCAGCAGCCCACGGGCCCCGGGACAAGAGACCCAGTACTTC.

This clone has a single count. The genes are TRBV18 and TRBJ1-1, with D possibly being TRBD1 (6 bases). Germline V gene lookup returns CDR1 KGHSH and CDR2 LQKENI. The CDR3 runs 12 residues. V gave up 4 bases and J gave up 6 bases, with 9 bases separating them. CDR3 DNA sequence: TGTGCCAGCTCACAGGGGGAGTCTGAAGCTTTCTTT. It translates to CASSQGESEAFF.

The chain employs TRBV6-5 and TRBJ1-2; D might be TRBD1 (6 bases). CDR1 MNHEY and CDR2 SVGAGI come from the germline V gene. V was cut by 6 bases and J by 4 bases, with 12 bases left in between. This CDR3 spans 13 amino acids. The CDR3 sequence: CASRDSASYGYTF. Written as DNA, the CDR3 is TGTGCCAGCAGGGACAGTGCAAGCTATGGCTACACCTTC.